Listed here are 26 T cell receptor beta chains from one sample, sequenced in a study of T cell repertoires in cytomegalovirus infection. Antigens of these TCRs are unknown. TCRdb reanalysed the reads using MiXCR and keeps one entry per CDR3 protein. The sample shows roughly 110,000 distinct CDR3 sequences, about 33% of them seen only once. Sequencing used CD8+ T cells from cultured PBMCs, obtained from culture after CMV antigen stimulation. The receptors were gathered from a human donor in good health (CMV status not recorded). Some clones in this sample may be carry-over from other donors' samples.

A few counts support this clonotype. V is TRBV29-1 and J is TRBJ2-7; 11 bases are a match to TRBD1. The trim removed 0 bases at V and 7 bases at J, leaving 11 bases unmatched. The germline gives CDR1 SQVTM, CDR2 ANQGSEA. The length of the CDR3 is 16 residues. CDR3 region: CSVEDYGDRGATEQYF. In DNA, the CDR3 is TGCAGCGTTGAAGATTACGGGGACAGGGGGGCGACAGAGCAGTACTTC.

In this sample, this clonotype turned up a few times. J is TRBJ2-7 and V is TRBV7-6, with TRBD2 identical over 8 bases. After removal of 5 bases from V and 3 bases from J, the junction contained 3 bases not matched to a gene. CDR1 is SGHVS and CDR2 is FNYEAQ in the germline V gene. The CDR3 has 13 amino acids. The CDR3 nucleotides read TGTGCCAGCAGCCGGGAGGGACGCTACGAGCAGTACTTC. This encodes CASSREGRYEQYF. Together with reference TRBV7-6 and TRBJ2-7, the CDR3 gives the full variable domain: GAGVSQSPRYKVTKRGQDVALRCDPISGHVSLYWYRQALGQGPEFLTYFNYEAQQDKSGLPNDRFSAERPEGSISTLTIQRTEQRDSAMYRCASSREGRYEQYFGPGTRLTVT.

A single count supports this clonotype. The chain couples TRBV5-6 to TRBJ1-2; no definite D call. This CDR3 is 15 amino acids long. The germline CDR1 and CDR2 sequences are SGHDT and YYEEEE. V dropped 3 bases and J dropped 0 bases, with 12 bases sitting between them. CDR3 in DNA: TGTGCCAGCAGCTGGAAGGATCTCCCTAACTATGGCTACACCTTC. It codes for CASSWKDLPNYGYTF. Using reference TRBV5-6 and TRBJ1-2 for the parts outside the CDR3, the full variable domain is DAGVTQSPTHLIKTRGQQVTLRCSPKSGHDTVSWYQQALGQGPQFIFQYYEEEERQRGNFPDRFSGHQFPNYSSELNVNALLLGDSALYLCASSWKDLPNYGYTFGSGTRLTVV.

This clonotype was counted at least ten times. CDR3 sequence: CASSEPYGRTEQYF. CDR3 bases: TGTGCCAGCAGCGAACCCTACGGACGGACCGAGCAGTACTTC. The chain carries TRBV7-2 and TRBJ2-7; D unresolved. The V and J ends lost 5 bases and 6 bases respectively, with 17 bases between them. Germline assignment: CDR1 SGHTA and CDR2 FQGNSA. The CDR3 length is 14 residues.

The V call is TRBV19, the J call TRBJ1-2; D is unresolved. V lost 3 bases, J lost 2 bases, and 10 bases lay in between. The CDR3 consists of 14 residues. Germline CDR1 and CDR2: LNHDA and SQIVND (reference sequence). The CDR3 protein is CASSIGDTNYGYTF. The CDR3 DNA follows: TGTGCCAGTAGTATTGGCGACACCAACTATGGCTACACCTTC.

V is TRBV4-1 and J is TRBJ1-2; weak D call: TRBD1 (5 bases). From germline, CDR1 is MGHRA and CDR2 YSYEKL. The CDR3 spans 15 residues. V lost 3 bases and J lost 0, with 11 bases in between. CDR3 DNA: TGCGCCAGCAGCCACGGGGGGGGGTCTAACTATGGCTACACCTTC. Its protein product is CASSHGGGSNYGYTF.

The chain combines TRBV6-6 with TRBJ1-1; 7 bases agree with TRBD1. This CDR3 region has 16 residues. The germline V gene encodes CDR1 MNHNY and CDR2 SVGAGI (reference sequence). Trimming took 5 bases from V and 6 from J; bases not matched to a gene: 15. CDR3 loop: CASSLRGQGRYSEAFF. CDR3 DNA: TGTGCCAGCAGTCTGAGGGGGCAGGGGAGGTATTCTGAAGCTTTCTTT.

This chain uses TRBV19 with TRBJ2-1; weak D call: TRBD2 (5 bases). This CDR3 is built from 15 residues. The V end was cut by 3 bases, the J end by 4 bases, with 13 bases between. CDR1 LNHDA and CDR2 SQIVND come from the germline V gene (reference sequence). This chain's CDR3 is CASSIGVALYNEQFF. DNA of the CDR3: TGTGCCAGTAGTATCGGGGTAGCGCTATACAATGAGCAGTTCTTC. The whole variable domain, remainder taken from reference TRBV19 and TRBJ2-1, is DGGITQSPKYLFRKEGQNVTLSCEQNLNHDAMYWYRQDPGQGLRLIYYSQIVNDFQKGDIAEGYSVSREKKESFPLTVTSAQKNPTAFYLCASSIGVALYNEQFFGPGTRLTVL.

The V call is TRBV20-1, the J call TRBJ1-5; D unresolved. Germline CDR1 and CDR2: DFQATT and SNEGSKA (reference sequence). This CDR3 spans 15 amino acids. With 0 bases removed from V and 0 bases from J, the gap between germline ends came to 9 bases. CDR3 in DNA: TGCAGTGCTAGAGATTTTGTTAATAGCAATCAGCCCCAGCATTTT. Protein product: CSARDFVNSNQPQHF.

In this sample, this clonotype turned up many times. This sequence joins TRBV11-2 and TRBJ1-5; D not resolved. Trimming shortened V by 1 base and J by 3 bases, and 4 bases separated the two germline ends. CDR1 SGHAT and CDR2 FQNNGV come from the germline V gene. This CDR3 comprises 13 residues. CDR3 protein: CASSLGYNQPQHF. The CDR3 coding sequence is TGTGCCAGCAGCTTAGGTTACAATCAGCCCCAGCATTTT.

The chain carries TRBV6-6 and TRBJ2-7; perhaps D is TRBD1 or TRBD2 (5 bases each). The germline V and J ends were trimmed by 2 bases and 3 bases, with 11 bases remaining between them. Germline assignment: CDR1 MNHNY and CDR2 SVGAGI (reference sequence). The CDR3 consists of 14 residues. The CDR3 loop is CASSYGGRYYEQYF. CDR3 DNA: TGTGCCAGCAGTTACGGGGGTCGATACTACGAGCAGTACTTC.

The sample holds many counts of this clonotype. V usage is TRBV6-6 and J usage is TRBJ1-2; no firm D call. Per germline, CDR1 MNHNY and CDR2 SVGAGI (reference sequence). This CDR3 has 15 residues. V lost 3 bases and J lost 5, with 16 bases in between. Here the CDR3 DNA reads TGTGCCAGCAGTTATCATTTCGCGGAATTTTATGGCTACACCTTC. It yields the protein CASSYHFAEFYGYTF.

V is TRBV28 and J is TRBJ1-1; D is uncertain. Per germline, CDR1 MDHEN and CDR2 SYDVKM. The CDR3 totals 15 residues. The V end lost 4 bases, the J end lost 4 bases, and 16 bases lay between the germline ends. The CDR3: CASSSAGWVGTEAFF. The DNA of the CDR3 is TGTGCCAGCAGTTCTGCTGGGTGGGTAGGCACTGAAGCTTTCTTT.

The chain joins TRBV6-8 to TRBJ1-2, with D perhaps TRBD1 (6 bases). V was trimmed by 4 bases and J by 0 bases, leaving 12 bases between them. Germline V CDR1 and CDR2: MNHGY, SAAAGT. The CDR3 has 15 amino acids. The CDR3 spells CASSWGGGTNYGYTF. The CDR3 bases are TGTGCCAGCAGTTGGGGCGGGGGCACTAACTATGGCTACACCTTC.

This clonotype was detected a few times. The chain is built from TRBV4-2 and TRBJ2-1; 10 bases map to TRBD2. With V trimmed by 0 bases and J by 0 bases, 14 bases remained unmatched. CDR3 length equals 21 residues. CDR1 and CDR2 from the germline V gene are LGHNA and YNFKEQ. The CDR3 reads CASSQDGALAGVLSSYNEQFF. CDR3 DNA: TGTGCCAGCAGCCAAGATGGGGCGCTAGCGGGGGTGCTAAGCTCCTACAATGAGCAGTTCTTC.

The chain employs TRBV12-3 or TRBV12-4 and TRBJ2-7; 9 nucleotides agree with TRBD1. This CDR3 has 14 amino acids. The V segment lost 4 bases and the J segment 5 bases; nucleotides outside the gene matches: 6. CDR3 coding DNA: TGTGCCAGCAGTTACGGGACAGGGTATAACGAGCAGTACTTC. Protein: CASSYGTGYNEQYF.

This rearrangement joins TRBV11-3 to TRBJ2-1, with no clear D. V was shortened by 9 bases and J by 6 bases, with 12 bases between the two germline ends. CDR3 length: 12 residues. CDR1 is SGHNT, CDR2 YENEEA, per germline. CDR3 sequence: CASSTRANEQFF. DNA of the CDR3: TGTGCCAGTTCAACAAGGGCCAATGAGCAGTTCTTC.

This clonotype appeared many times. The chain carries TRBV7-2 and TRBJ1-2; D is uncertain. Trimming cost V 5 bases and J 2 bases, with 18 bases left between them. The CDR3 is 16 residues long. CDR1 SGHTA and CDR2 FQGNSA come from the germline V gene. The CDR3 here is CASSLGAPPSNYGYTF. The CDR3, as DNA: TGTGCCAGCAGCCTCGGTGCACCACCCTCAAACTATGGCTACACCTTC. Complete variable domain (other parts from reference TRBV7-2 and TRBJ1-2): GAGVSQSPSNKVTEKGKDVELRCDPISGHTALYWYRQSLGQGLEFLIYFQGNSAPDKSGLPSDRFSAERTGGSVSTLTIQRTQQEDSAVYLCASSLGAPPSNYGYTFGSGTRLTVV.

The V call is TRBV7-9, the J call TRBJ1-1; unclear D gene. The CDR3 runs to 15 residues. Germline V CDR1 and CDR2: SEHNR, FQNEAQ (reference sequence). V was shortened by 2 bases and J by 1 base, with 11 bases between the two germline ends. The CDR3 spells CASSLKRRENTEAFF. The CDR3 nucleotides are TGTGCCAGCAGCTTAAAGAGAAGAGAGAACACTGAAGCTTTCTTT.

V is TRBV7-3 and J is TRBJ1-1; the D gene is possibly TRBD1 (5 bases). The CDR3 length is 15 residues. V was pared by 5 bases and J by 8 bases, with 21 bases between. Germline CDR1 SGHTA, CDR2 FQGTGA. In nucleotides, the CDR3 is TGTGCCAGCAGCCCAAACCCGGGACCGGGGGGGGAAGCTTTCTTT. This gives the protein CASSPNPGPGGEAFF.

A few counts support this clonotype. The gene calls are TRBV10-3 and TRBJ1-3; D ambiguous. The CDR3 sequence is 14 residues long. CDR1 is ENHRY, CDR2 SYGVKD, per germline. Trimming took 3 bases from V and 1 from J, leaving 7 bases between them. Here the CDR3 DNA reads TGTGCCATCAGTGATGAAGGTTCTGGAAACACCATATATTTT. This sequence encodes CAISDEGSGNTIYF.

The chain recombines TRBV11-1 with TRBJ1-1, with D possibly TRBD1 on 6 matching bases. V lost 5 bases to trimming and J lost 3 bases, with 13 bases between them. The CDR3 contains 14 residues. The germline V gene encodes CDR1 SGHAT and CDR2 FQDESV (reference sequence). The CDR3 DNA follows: TGTGCCAGCAGCGCACAGGGATTGGACACTGAAGCTTTCTTT. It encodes CASSAQGLDTEAFF.

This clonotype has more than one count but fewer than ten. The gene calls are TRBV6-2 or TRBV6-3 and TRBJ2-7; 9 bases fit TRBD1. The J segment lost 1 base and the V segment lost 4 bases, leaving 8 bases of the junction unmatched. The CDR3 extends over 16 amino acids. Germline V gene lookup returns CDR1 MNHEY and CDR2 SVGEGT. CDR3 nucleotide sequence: TGTGCCAGCAGTTGGGGGGACAGGGATATATCCTACGAGCAGTACTTC. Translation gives CASSWGDRDISYEQYF.

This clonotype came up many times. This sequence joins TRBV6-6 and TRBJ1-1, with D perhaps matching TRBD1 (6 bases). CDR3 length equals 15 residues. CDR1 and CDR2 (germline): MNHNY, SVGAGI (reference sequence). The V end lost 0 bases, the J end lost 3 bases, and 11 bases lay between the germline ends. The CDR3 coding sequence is TGTGCCAGCAGTTACTCCGGGGGGCTTGACACTGAAGCTTTCTTT. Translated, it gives CASSYSGGLDTEAFF.

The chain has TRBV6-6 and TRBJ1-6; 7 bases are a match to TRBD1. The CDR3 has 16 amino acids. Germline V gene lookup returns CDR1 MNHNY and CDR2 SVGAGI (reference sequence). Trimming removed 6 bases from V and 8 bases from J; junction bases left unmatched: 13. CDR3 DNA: TGTGCCAGCAGCCGACGCCCAGGGGGTAGGGATTCACCCCTCCACTTT. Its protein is CASSRRPGGRDSPLHF.

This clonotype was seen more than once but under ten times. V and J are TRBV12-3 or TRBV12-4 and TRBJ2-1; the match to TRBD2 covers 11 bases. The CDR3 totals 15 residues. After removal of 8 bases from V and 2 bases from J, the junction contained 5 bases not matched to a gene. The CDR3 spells CASSTSGGPYNEQFF. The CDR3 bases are TGTGCCAGCTCAACTAGCGGGGGACCCTACAATGAGCAGTTCTTC.